The clone carrying this TCR beta chain was observed a single time. The data belong to a study of cytomegalovirus exposure and HLA in healthy donors. The PCR ran on 60 Vbeta and 13 Jbeta primers. The method was immunoSEQ multiplex PCR; TCRdb's version includes in-frame clones alone and lacks a portion of them. Of roughly 150,000 clones listed, roughly 80% are singletons. Sequences were obtained from PBMCs. This TCR was recovered from a young man in good health and CMV-seronegative.

DNA for the CDR3: TGTGCCTGGAGTGTATCCGGGTTGCAGCATTTT. As protein: CAWSVSGLQHF. V is TRBV30 and J is TRBJ1-5; no reliable D call. The CDR3 length is 11 residues. Per the germline V gene, CDR1 is GTSNPN and CDR2 is SVGIG (reference sequence). V was shortened by 0 bases and J by 13 bases, with 10 bases between the two germline ends.